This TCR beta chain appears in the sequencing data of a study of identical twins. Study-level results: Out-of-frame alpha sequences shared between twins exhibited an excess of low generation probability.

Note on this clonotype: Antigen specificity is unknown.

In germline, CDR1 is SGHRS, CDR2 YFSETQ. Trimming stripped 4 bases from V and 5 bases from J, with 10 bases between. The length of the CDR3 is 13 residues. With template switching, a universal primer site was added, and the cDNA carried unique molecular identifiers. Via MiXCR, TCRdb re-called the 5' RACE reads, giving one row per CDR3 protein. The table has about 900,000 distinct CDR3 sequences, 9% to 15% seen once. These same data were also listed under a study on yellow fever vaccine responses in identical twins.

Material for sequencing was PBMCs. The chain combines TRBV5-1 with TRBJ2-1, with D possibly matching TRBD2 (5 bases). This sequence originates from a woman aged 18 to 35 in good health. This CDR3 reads CASSTDWNNEQFF. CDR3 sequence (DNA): TGCGCCAGCAGCACGGACTGGAACAATGAGCAGTTCTTC. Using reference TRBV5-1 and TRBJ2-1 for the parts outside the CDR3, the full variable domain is KAGVTQTPRYLIKTRGQQVTLSCSPISGHRSVSWYQQTPGQGLQFLFEYFSETQRNKGNFPGRFSGRQFSNSRSEMNVSTLELGDSALYLCASSTDWNNEQFFGPGTRLTVL.